The 17 T cell receptor beta chains listed next were all sequenced from one sample in a study of T-cell memory formation after mild COVID-19 (dated by TCRdb to the early 2020s). Library method: 5' RACE. Sequenced using an Illumina NovaSeq 6000. TCRdb cleaned the public reads at Q25 with fastp, built clones with MiXCR and kept in-frame beta chains. Records with the same CDR3 protein are collapsed into one entry carrying the most frequent genes and DNA. This sample comprises around 30,000 distinct CDR3 sequences, 9% to 15% of them detected only once. The ten largest clonotypes hold 12% to 15% of the sample. The sequencing sample was made of PBMCs or a T cell subset sorted from them (not recorded which). Receptor source: an adult woman who had mild COVID-19 (a few samples of this study predate the infection). The sample titles of this study are shuffled in the database, so cell type and time point are left out; the donor was told from shared clones.

At least ten counts were recorded for this clonotype. The chain recombines TRBV12-3 or TRBV12-4 with TRBJ1-1; D call uncertain. This CDR3 has 16 residues. Trimming took 1 base from V and 6 from J, leaving 18 bases between them. CDR3 protein: CASSLGGFPSWAEAFF. CDR3 in DNA: TGTGCCAGCAGTTTAGGCGGATTTCCTTCTTGGGCTGAAGCTTTCTTT.

This clonotype was found many times. The rearrangement joins TRBV20-1 to TRBJ1-1, with 8 bases matching TRBD1. The germline CDR1 and CDR2 sequences are DFQATT and SNEGSKA (reference sequence). The V and J ends lost 6 bases and 0 bases, in that order; junction bases with no gene match: 9. The CDR3 consists of 15 residues. CDR3 bases: TGCAGTGCGCGGCGGCAGGGGGCAGTGAACACTGAAGCTTTCTTT. This encodes CSARRQGAVNTEAFF.

This clonotype was detected ten times or more. This sequence joins TRBV7-2 and TRBJ2-5; the D gene is possibly TRBD2 (6 bases). V was pared by 0 bases and J by 3 bases, with 8 bases between. This CDR3 is built from 14 residues. Germline CDR1 SGHTA, CDR2 FQGNSA. The CDR3 spells CASSLAGLKETQYF. For the CDR3, the DNA is TGTGCCAGCAGCTTAGCGGGACTTAAAGAGACCCAGTACTTC.

This clonotype was recorded at least ten times. This chain joins TRBV24-1 and TRBJ2-1; D is undetermined. The germline V and J ends were trimmed by 0 bases and 10 bases, with 15 bases remaining between them. In germline, CDR1 is KGHDR, CDR2 SFDVKD. This CDR3 contains 15 residues. CDR3 sequence reads: CATSDLRAAAGEQFF. The CDR3 DNA sequence: TGTGCCACCAGTGATTTGAGGGCAGCCGCCGGGGAGCAGTTCTTC.

This clonotype was picked up many times. The V and J genes are TRBV2 and TRBJ2-3, with TRBD2 identical over 7 bases. The CDR3 runs to 17 residues. Germline loops: CDR1 SNHLY, CDR2 FYNNEI. Trimming removed 0 bases from V and 0 bases from J; junction bases left unmatched: 6. This CDR3 is CASSEALRTSSTDTQYF. Here the CDR3 DNA reads TGTGCCAGCAGTGAAGCGCTCCGGACTAGTAGCACAGATACGCAGTATTTT.

This clonotype was found many times. The V and J genes are TRBV2 and TRBJ2-3; 10 bases are shared with TRBD2. Per the germline V gene, CDR1 is SNHLY and CDR2 is FYNNEI. The CDR3 loop spans 18 amino acids. With 2 bases clipped from V and 4 bases from J, the junction kept 12 bases outside the gene matches. CDR3 loop: CASSEFPMSGGGADTQYF. The DNA for the CDR3 is TGTGCCAGCAGTGAATTCCCCATGAGCGGGGGGGGGGCAGATACGCAGTATTTT.

This clonotype was seen ten or more times. The V and J genes are TRBV18 and TRBJ2-5; D not resolved. The CDR3 runs to 15 residues. V lost 0 bases and J 5 bases, leaving 13 bases between the germline ends. The germline gives CDR1 KGHSH, CDR2 LQKENI. CDR3 amino acids: CASSPPTTRRETQYF. CDR3 DNA sequence: TGTGCCAGCTCACCACCAACGACCCGGCGGGAGACCCAGTACTTC. Complete variable domain (other parts from reference TRBV18 and TRBJ2-5): NAGVMQNPRHLVRRRGQEARLRCSPMKGHSHVYWYRQLPEEGLKFMVYLQKENIIDESGMPKERFSAEFPKEGPSILRIQQVVRGDSAAYFCASSPPTTRRETQYFGPGTRLLVL.

This clonotype was seen at least ten times. V is TRBV19 and J is TRBJ1-2; D possibly corresponds to TRBD1 (5 bases). The germline V gene encodes CDR1 LNHDA and CDR2 SQIVND (reference sequence). The CDR3 runs 15 residues. The germline V and J ends were trimmed by 4 bases and 5 bases, with 17 bases remaining between them. The DNA of the CDR3 is TGTGCCAGTAGTACCAACCCCCGGGGGTCGTATGGCTACACCTTC. Encoded protein: CASSTNPRGSYGYTF.

Points on this clonotype: This may be a read error: a much more frequent sequence differs by one nucleotide. This CDR3 is CASSHHSYEQYF. Written as DNA, the CDR3 is TGTGCCAGCTCACACCACTCCTACGAGCAGTACTTC. The chain combines TRBV18 with TRBJ2-7; no clear D. CDR3 length: 12 amino acids. The germline gives CDR1 KGHSH, CDR2 LQKENI. Deletions cut 4 bases from V and 0 bases from J, with 4 bases between.

J is TRBJ2-5 and V is TRBV6-5; TRBD2 matches 15 bases. J gave up 5 bases and V 4 bases, and 2 bases lay outside the gene matches. The CDR3 is 15 residues long. Germline CDR1 reads MNHEY; CDR2 reads SVGAGI. Here the CDR3 reads CASSWGTSGRETQYF. The CDR3 nucleotides read TGTGCCAGCAGTTGGGGGACTAGCGGGAGGGAGACCCAGTACTTC.

This clonotype was counted ten times or more. V usage is TRBV5-1 and J usage is TRBJ2-1; TRBD2 matches at 11 bases. Germline V lookup: CDR1 SGHRS, CDR2 YFSETQ. This CDR3 is 16 amino acids long. V lost 3 bases and J lost 7; bases outside the gene matches: 9. CDR3 region: CASSYSTSGRGNEQFF. CDR3 DNA: TGCGCCAGCAGCTACTCCACTAGCGGGAGAGGGAATGAGCAGTTCTTC.

At least ten counts were recorded for this clonotype. This chain links TRBV7-2 with TRBJ2-5; 10 bases map to TRBD2. Trimming removed 3 bases from V and 3 bases from J; junction bases left unmatched: 10. This CDR3 has 17 residues. Germline V gene data show CDR1 as SGHTA and CDR2 as FQGNSA. CDR3 in amino acids: CASSFSLLAGEEETQYF. The CDR3 DNA sequence: TGTGCCAGCAGCTTCTCACTTCTAGCGGGAGAGGAAGAGACCCAGTACTTC.

This clonotype turned up a few times. The V and J genes are TRBV24-1 and TRBJ2-1; D gene uncertain. The V end lost 3 bases, the J end lost 8 bases, and 7 bases lay between the germline ends. The CDR3 has 12 residues. Germline V gene data show CDR1 as KGHDR and CDR2 as SFDVKD. The CDR3 DNA is TGTGCCACCAGTGATCTTAGGTATGAGCAGTTCTTC. Translation: CATSDLRYEQFF.

This clonotype has a count of ten or more. The germline gene is not matched at one end of the junction; a read error may be the cause. This sequence joins TRBV7-7 and TRBJ2-7, with 7 bases lining up with TRBD1. The germline V gene has CDR1 SSHAT and CDR2 FNYEAQ (reference sequence). The CDR3 has 13 amino acids. The CDR3 nucleotides are TGTGCTAGCAGCTTACGACAGGGTAGTGAGCAGTACTTC. It specifies CASSLRQGSEQYF.

This clonotype was seen repeatedly, ten times or more. The V and J genes are TRBV12-3 or TRBV12-4 and TRBJ1-6; 7 positions agree with TRBD1. The junction had 6 bases not matched to a gene; V was cut back by 6 bases and J by 4 bases. This CDR3 is built from 15 residues. The CDR3 bases are TGTGCCAGCAGACAGGGACAGCCGTATAATTCACCCCTCCACTTT. Protein product: CASRQGQPYNSPLHF.

This clonotype was counted many times. V is TRBV7-9 and J is TRBJ2-1; 16 bases match TRBD2. The CDR3 consists of 18 residues. J gave up 7 bases and V 3 bases, and 9 bases lay outside the gene matches. The germline V gene encodes CDR1 SEHNR and CDR2 FQNEAQ (reference sequence). DNA for the CDR3: TGTGCCAGCAGCTTGGCCCGCGGGACTAGCGGGAGGGCGAATGAGCAGTTCTTC. Its translation: CASSLARGTSGRANEQFF. The full variable domain, completed using reference TRBV7-9 and TRBJ2-1, is DTGVSQNPRHKITKRGQNVTFRCDPISEHNRLYWYRQTLGQGPEFLTYFQNEAQLEKSRLLSDRFSAERPKGSFSTLEIQRTEQGDSAMYLCASSLARGTSGRANEQFFGPGTRLTVL.

There are many counts of this clonotype. The chain couples TRBV9 to TRBJ2-5, with D perhaps matching TRBD1 or TRBD2 (5 bases each). CDR3 length: 15 residues. With 0 bases removed from V and 2 bases from J, the gap between germline ends came to 11 bases. CDR1 is SGDLS, CDR2 YYNGEE, per germline. In DNA form, the CDR3 reads TGTGCCAGCAGCGTAGCCGGGGACGGACAAGAGACCCAGTACTTC. Translating it yields CASSVAGDGQETQYF.